The text below deals with one T cell receptor beta chain. The record originates from a study of blood T cell repertoires in COVID-19. Generated by immunoSEQ multiplex PCR, the TCRdb table keeps only in-frame clones and is missing some. In the table there are 140,000 or so clones, 85% to 90% of which are singletons. The CDR3 spans 13 residues. Germline V gene data show CDR1 as LGHDT and CDR2 as YNNKEL (reference sequence). The V end lost 3 bases, the J end lost 5 bases, and 10 bases lay between the germline ends. The clonotype comes from a man aged 50-60 years who had recovered from COVID-19. Sequencing was performed on peripheral blood. This chain connects TRBV3-1 (or the pseudogene TRBV3-2) to TRBJ1-1; no reliable D call. The DNA for the CDR3 is TGTGCCAGCAGCCATAGGGAGGGAACTGAAGCTTTCTTT. Translated, it gives CASSHREGTEAFF.